Listed below are T cell receptor beta chains from one sample, sequenced in a study of OX40 agonist ivuxolimab in advanced cancers. Repertoires were generated with immunoSEQ multiplex PCR, while TCRdb's copy carries only in-frame clones and drops some. Of roughly 54,000 clones listed, just under 85% are singletons. The sample here was CD4+ or CD8+ T cells sorted from blood, taken in a trial of the OX40 agonist ivuxolimab. Receptors originate from an adult with an advanced solid tumor such as melanoma, head and neck, liver or kidney cancer. The CDR3 runs from the conserved cysteine through the conserved F or W. The D gene is left open where the match is weak. Some rows mark clone size as missing; the rest say once, few, many or name a class of expanded clone.

j_call clone_size v_call d_call cdr3_aa cdr3_nt
TRBJ1-4 - TRBV27 - CASSTLTDEKLFF TGTGCCAGCAGCACCCTTACGGATGAAAAACTGTTTTTT
TRBJ1-4 few TRBV4-1 - CASSQAPEEKLFF TGCGCCAGCAGCCAAGCCCCAGAGGAAAAACTGTTTTTT
TRBJ2-3 - TRBV18 - CASSLGTITDTQYF TGTGCCAGCTCTCTGGGGACCATCACAGATACGCAGTATTTT
TRBJ1-2 - TRBV6-1 - CASSEYGGPNYGYTF TGTGCCAGCAGTGAATATGGCGGTCCTAACTATGGCTACACCTTC
TRBJ1-4 - TRBV5-4 - CASSQVEENEKLFF TGTGCCAGCAGCCAAGTGGAAGAGAATGAAAAACTGTTTTTT
TRBJ1-1 - TRBV10-2 - CASSTGPIEAFF TGCGCCAGCAGCACAGGCCCGATTGAAGCTTTCTTT
TRBJ2-2 - TRBV10-2 TRBD2 CATNLAGGGTGELFF TGCGCCACCAACCTAGCGGGAGGCGGAACCGGGGAGCTGTTTTTT
TRBJ2-1 - TRBV15 TRBD2 CATAGLAGGSEQFF TGTGCCACCGCCGGCCTAGCGGGAGGGAGTGAGCAGTTCTTC
TRBJ1-2 - TRBV7-9 - CASSLRSALYGYTF TGTGCCAGCAGCCTAAGAAGCGCACTCTATGGCTACACCTTC
TRBJ2-3 - TRBV7-2 - CASSLAALATDTQYF TGTGCCAGCAGCTTAGCGGCACTGGCGACAGATACGCAGTATTTT
TRBJ2-3 - TRBV7-9 TRBD2 CASSSSGSGDTQYF TGTGCCAGCAGCTCTAGCGGTTCAGGGGATACGCAGTATTTT
TRBJ1-1 few TRBV7-3 - CASSLGGGDYTEAFF TGTGCCAGCAGCCTCGGAGGGGGGGACTACACTGAAGCTTTCTTT
TRBJ1-2 - TRBV6-5 - CASTRGDGYTF TGTGCCAGTACTCGAGGTGATGGCTACACCTTC
TRBJ1-2 few TRBV9 - CASSVATGDYGYTF TGTGCCAGCAGCGTAGCTACGGGCGACTATGGCTACACCTTC
TRBJ2-6 - TRBV5-6 - CASSLGLRSSGANVLTF TGTGCCAGCAGCCTGGGCCTTCGGAGCTCTGGGGCCAACGTCCTGACTTTC
TRBJ2-1 - TRBV7-8 TRBD2 CASSFRVAGLGIEQFF TGTGCCAGCAGCTTTAGGGTAGCGGGTCTGGGGATAGAGCAGTTCTTC
TRBJ1-4 - TRBV11-2 - CASSPNQNEKLFF TGTGCCAGCAGCCCTAATCAGAATGAAAAACTGTTTTTT
TRBJ1-2 - TRBV10-3 TRBD1 CAIRGDRVDYGYTF TGTGCCATCAGGGGGGACAGGGTGGACTATGGCTACACCTTC
TRBJ1-5 - TRBV28 - CASSISNQPQHF TGTGCCAGCAGTATTAGCAATCAGCCCCAGCATTTT
TRBJ1-2 few TRBV27 TRBD1 CASSGLTGGSTF TGTGCCAGCAGCGGTTTGACAGGGGGATCCACCTTC
TRBJ2-5 - TRBV9 - CASSVGGGREETQYF TGTGCCAGCAGCGTAGGGGGCGGGCGGGAAGAGACCCAGTACTTC
TRBJ2-7 - TRBV5-1 TRBD1 CASRQGQLGEQYF TGCGCCAGCAGACAGGGGCAATTGGGCGAGCAGTACTTC
TRBJ2-1 - TRBV27 - CASSTLLGEQFF TGTGCCAGCAGTACCTTATTGGGTGAGCAGTTCTTC
TRBJ1-2 - TRBV28 - CASGTFYGYTF TGTGCCAGCGGGACTTTCTATGGCTACACCTTC
TRBJ2-5 - TRBV5-6 - CASSLRTGRALETQYF TGTGCCAGCAGCTTGAGAACGGGGCGCGCTTTAGAGACCCAGTACTTC
TRBJ2-5 - TRBV11-3 - CASSLDTGEETQYF TGTGCCAGCAGCTTAGATACCGGCGAAGAGACCCAGTACTTC
TRBJ2-5 - TRBV5-1 TRBD1 CASSPGTEETQYF TGCGCCAGCAGCCCGGGGACAGAAGAGACCCAGTACTTC
TRBJ2-5 - TRBV7-8 TRBD2 CASSLVGGVSGRQETQYF TGTGCCAGCAGCTTAGTGGGGGGGGTTAGCGGGAGACAAGAGACCCAGTACTTC
TRBJ1-1 - TRBV19 - CASRRISLRVNTEAFF TGTGCCAGTAGGAGGATCTCCTTGCGGGTGAACACTGAAGCTTTCTTT